Presented here are 19 T cell receptor beta chains from one specimen sequenced in a study of blood T cells in healthy people across ages. Then a second PCR, running about 6 to 12 cycles, was carried out with a sample-barcoded 5' primer and a J-beta primer mix. MiXCR, run by TCRdb on the 5' RACE reads, gives a single entry per CDR3 protein. The sample contains about 680,000 distinct CDR3 sequences, 49% of which appear only once. Sequencing input: blood. These receptors all come from a woman aged 55-69 years in good health.

J is TRBJ1-3 and V is TRBV29-1, with D perhaps TRBD1 (5 bases). V was clipped by 6 bases and J by 4 bases, with 16 bases between them. Germline CDR1 reads SQVTM; CDR2 reads ANQGSEA. The CDR3 covers 14 residues. This CDR3 reads CSVASDTWGNTIYF. CDR3 DNA sequence: TGCAGCGTGGCCTCGGACACCTGGGGAAACACCATATATTTT.

This clonotype was seen repeatedly, ten times or more. The chain employs TRBV9 and TRBJ2-1; D is possibly TRBD2 (5 bases). CDR1 SGDLS and CDR2 YYNGEE come from the germline V gene. This CDR3 comprises 15 residues. The germline V and J ends were trimmed by 0 bases and 9 bases, with 16 bases remaining between them. The chain's CDR3 is CASSVVSRARGEQFF. In DNA, the CDR3 is TGTGCCAGCAGCGTAGTGTCGCGGGCTCGGGGTGAGCAGTTCTTC.

The chain couples TRBV6-6 to TRBJ2-7, with D perhaps assigned TRBD1 or TRBD2 (5 bases each). Trimming pared 2 bases from V and 7 bases from J, leaving 21 bases between. The CDR3 extends over 16 amino acids. CDR1 and CDR2 (germline): MNHNY, SVGAGI (reference sequence). The CDR3 protein is CASSYHRDPRGNEQYF. CDR3 nucleotide sequence: TGTGCCAGCAGTTACCACCGGGACCCTAGAGGCAATGAGCAGTACTTC.

This clonotype was counted only a few times. The chain combines TRBV5-5 with TRBJ1-2, with D perhaps TRBD1 (5 bases). The V and J ends lost 4 bases and 5 bases respectively, with 18 bases between them. CDR1 and CDR2 (germline): SGHKS, YYEKEE (reference sequence). CDR3 length equals 15 residues. The CDR3 DNA follows: TGTGCCAGCAGCCGAGGGACGGATTGGGGTTATGGCTACACCTTC. Encoded protein: CASSRGTDWGYGYTF.

This clonotype has just a few counts. J is TRBJ1-4 and V is TRBV7-9, with D unresolved. V dropped 1 base and J dropped 0 bases, with 6 bases sitting between them. CDR3 size: 15 residues. Germline loops: CDR1 SEHNR, CDR2 FQNEAQ (reference sequence). DNA for the CDR3: TGTGCCAGCAGCTTAGGCGGCCCAACTAATGAAAAACTGTTTTTT. Its translation: CASSLGGPTNEKLFF. Supplemented by reference TRBV7-9 and TRBJ1-4, the full variable domain reads DTGVSQNPRHKITKRGQNVTFRCDPISEHNRLYWYRQTLGQGPEFLTYFQNEAQLEKSRLLSDRFSAERPKGSFSTLEIQRTEQGDSAMYLCASSLGGPTNEKLFFGSGTQLSVL.

The J gene is TRBJ1-2, the V gene TRBV4-2, with a tentative D call TRBD1 (6 bases). With 7 bases removed from V and 6 bases from J, the gap between germline ends came to 18 bases. Germline V gene sequence: CDR1 LGHNA, CDR2 YNFKEQ. The CDR3 is 14 amino acids. DNA for the CDR3: TGTGCCAGCAACCACACAGGGCCGGAAAATGGCTACACCTTC. Its translation: CASNHTGPENGYTF.

The chain combines TRBV14 with TRBJ2-1, with 8 positions matching TRBD2. The J call is uncertain, as TRBJ2-7 better fits the DNA end. Germline CDR1 SGHDN, CDR2 FVKESK. This CDR3 comprises 14 residues. CDR3 region: CASSFGLAYNEQYF. The DNA of the CDR3 is TGTGCCAGCAGCTTTGGACTAGCCTACAATGAGCAGTACTTC.

This sequence joins TRBV10-3 and TRBJ2-6; D remains unclear. Germline V CDR1 and CDR2: ENHRY, SYGVKD. The CDR3 totals 14 residues. V gave up 4 bases and J gave up 0 bases, with 4 bases separating them. The DNA of the CDR3 is TGTGCCATCAGTGCCAACTCTGGGGCCAACGTCCTGACTTTC. Translation: CAISANSGANVLTF.

The chain uses TRBV4-2 and TRBJ2-1; the match to TRBD2 covers 9 bases. This CDR3 has 15 residues. With 1 base clipped from V and 8 bases from J, the junction kept 6 bases outside the gene matches. CDR1 LGHNA and CDR2 YNFKEQ come from the germline V gene. The CDR3 DNA reads as TGTGCCAGCAGCCAAGCGGCGGGAGGGCCTTATGAGCAGTTCTTC. It encodes CASSQAAGGPYEQFF.

The genes are TRBV24-1 and TRBJ2-3; D is undetermined. CDR3 length equals 15 residues. Trimming stripped 4 bases from V and 2 bases from J, with 12 bases between. Looked up from germline, CDR1 is KGHDR and CDR2 is SFDVKD. This chain's CDR3 is CATSDQTRATDTQYF. The DNA for the CDR3 is TGTGCCACCAGTGACCAGACGAGAGCCACAGATACGCAGTATTTT.

This clonotype was seen just once. The junction does not match germline at one end; this may be a read error. V gene TRBV27 combines with J gene TRBJ2-5; tentatively, D is TRBD2 (6 bases). The germline CDR1 and CDR2 sequences are MNHEY and SMNVEV (reference sequence). This CDR3 is 12 amino acids long. The CDR3: CTSSLGGNEQYF. The CDR3 bases are TGTACCAGCAGTTTAGGAGGGAATGAGCAGTACTTC.

This rearrangement joins TRBV28 to TRBJ2-5; TRBD1 agrees at 9 bases. The CDR3 contains 13 residues. The V gene end was trimmed by 11 bases and the J gene end by 2 bases; junction bases not matched to a gene: 6. CDR1 and CDR2 from the germline V gene are MDHEN and SYDVKM. CDR3 in amino acids: CARGTGRQETQYF. Written as DNA, the CDR3 is TGTGCCCGCGGGACAGGGAGACAAGAGACCCAGTACTTC.

This chain joins TRBV7-9 and TRBJ2-1, with 12 bases aligning to TRBD2. Germline V gives CDR1 SEHNR, CDR2 FQNEAQ (reference sequence). V was clipped by 5 bases and J by 10 bases; unmatched bases: 9. The CDR3 is made up of 15 amino acids. This chain's CDR3 is CASSPTSGSSYEQFF. The CDR3 coding sequence is TGTGCCAGCAGCCCGACTAGCGGGAGCTCCTACGAGCAGTTCTTC. The whole variable domain, filled in from reference TRBV7-9 and TRBJ2-1, reads DTGVSQNPRHKITKRGQNVTFRCDPISEHNRLYWYRQTLGQGPEFLTYFQNEAQLEKSRLLSDRFSAERPKGSFSTLEIQRTEQGDSAMYLCASSPTSGSSYEQFFGPGTRLTVL.

The V and J genes are TRBV20-1 and TRBJ2-3; possibly TRBD2 for D (5 bases). The CDR3 loop spans 12 amino acids. Trimming took 6 bases from V and 4 from J, leaving 11 bases between them. The germline CDR1 and CDR2 sequences are DFQATT and SNEGSKA (reference sequence). The CDR3, as DNA: TGCAGTGCGATAGGGCGGGCAGATACGCAGTATTTT. Amino acids: CSAIGRADTQYF.

The chain recombines TRBV27 with TRBJ2-1, with 7 bases that match TRBD1. The CDR3 contains 15 residues. Looked up from germline, CDR1 is MNHEY and CDR2 is SMNVEV (reference sequence). V shed 5 bases, J shed 3 bases, and the junction held 7 bases outside the gene matches. The CDR3 reads CASSPTGELYNEQFF. CDR3 in DNA: TGTGCCAGCAGTCCCACAGGGGAGCTCTACAATGAGCAGTTCTTC.

The chain is built from TRBV7-3 and TRBJ2-1; D uncertain. The CDR3 has 13 amino acids. Trimming removed 1 base from V and 3 bases from J, with 4 bases in between. Germline V lookup: CDR1 SGHTA, CDR2 FQGTGA. CDR3 in DNA: TGTGCCAGCAGCTTAAACCACTACAATGAGCAGTTCTTC. It yields the protein CASSLNHYNEQFF.

The V gene is TRBV20-1, the J gene TRBJ2-1, with 8 bases aligning to TRBD2. The DNA matches TRBJ2-7 better at its end, which makes the J call doubtful. CDR1 is DFQATT and CDR2 is SNEGSKA in the germline V gene (reference sequence). CDR3 length: 16 amino acids. Written as DNA, the CDR3 is TGCAGTGCTAATGGCGGCGGGAGGCGCGCCTACAATGAGCAGTACTTC. As protein: CSANGGGRRAYNEQYF.

The V and J genes are TRBV4-3 and TRBJ2-2; 7 nucleotides match TRBD2. Germline values: CDR1 LGHNA, CDR2 YSLEER. The trim removed 0 bases at V and 4 bases at J, leaving 5 bases unmatched. CDR3 size: 16 residues. CDR3 DNA: TGCGCCAGCAGCCAAGATGGGGGGGGAAGCACCGGGGAGCTGTTTTTT. Its translation is CASSQDGGGSTGELFF.

The J gene is TRBJ2-1, the V gene TRBV7-8; TRBD2 might be the D (6 bases). Germline assignment: CDR1 SGHVS and CDR2 FQNEAQ. The CDR3 runs 16 residues. Trimming left V 5 bases short and J 9 bases short, with 23 bases between. CDR3 residues: CASSPFSAGTLTEQFF. DNA of the CDR3: TGTGCCAGCAGCCCATTCTCCGCGGGGACCCTCACTGAGCAGTTCTTC.